The 27 T cell receptor beta chains presented below share a single source sample, sequenced in a study of shared clonotypes between healthy human individuals. Libraries were prepared by immunoSEQ multiplex PCR; TCRdb keeps only in-frame clonotypes and omits some of them. Here the sample spans over a million clones, around four fifths being singletons. The sequenced sample was memory CD4+ T cells sorted from blood. Subset given: CD45RA-negative fraction. Receptor source: a man aged 18 to 30 in good health.

Of note for this clone: Relative to the germline gene, one junction end is altered; a read error may explain this. The rearrangement links TRBV7-7 to TRBJ2-1, with 8 bases matching TRBD2. Germline V gives CDR1 SSHAT, CDR2 FNYEAQ (reference sequence). This CDR3 comprises 18 residues. In DNA, the CDR3 is TGTGCTAGCAGCTTAGTTTTTCGGATCGGGAGGGATGACAATGAGCAGTTCTTC. The encoded protein is CASSLVFRIGRDDNEQFF.

The chain links TRBV4-1 to TRBJ2-1, with D possibly TRBD2 on 6 matching bases. This CDR3 region has 14 residues. In germline, CDR1 is MGHRA, CDR2 YSYEKL. V was shortened by 0 bases and J by 10 bases, with 13 bases between the two germline ends. CDR3 in amino acids: CASSQDRMAGEQFF. CDR3 DNA sequence: TGCGCCAGCAGCCAAGATCGTATGGCGGGAGAGCAGTTCTTC.

Regarding this clone: The same CDR3 is also encoded by other DNA sequences in this sample. The chain is built from TRBV18 and TRBJ2-7; D possibly corresponds to TRBD1 (6 bases). The ends were cut back, 2 bases at V and 3 bases at J, with 8 bases in the middle. Germline V CDR1 and CDR2: KGHSH, LQKENI. The CDR3 runs 13 residues. In DNA form, the CDR3 reads TGTGCCAGCTCACCAGAGACAGGCTACGAGCAGTACTTC. Translation gives CASSPETGYEQYF. The whole variable domain, remainder taken from reference TRBV18 and TRBJ2-7, is NAGVMQNPRHLVRRRGQEARLRCSPMKGHSHVYWYRQLPEEGLKFMVYLQKENIIDESGMPKERFSAEFPKEGPSILRIQQVVRGDSAAYFCASSPETGYEQYFGPGTRLTVT.

Written as DNA, the CDR3 is TGCGCCAGCAGCTTAGACATCTCCAGCAATCAGCCCCAGCATTTT. Its protein is CASSLDISSNQPQHF. This chain links TRBV5-1 with TRBJ1-5; no reliable D call. V shed 2 bases and J shed 1 base, with 10 bases lying between them. This CDR3 comprises 15 residues. CDR1 is SGHRS and CDR2 is YFSETQ in the germline V gene.

This chain links TRBV30 with TRBJ2-7, with unresolved D. The CDR3 loop spans 13 amino acids. Germline CDR1 reads GTSNPN; CDR2 reads SVGIG (reference sequence). CDR3 nucleotide sequence: TGTGCTAGCTCCTCCGTGCTCCTCTACGAGCAGTACTTC. It is translated as CASSSVLLYEQYF.

The chain links TRBV10-1 to TRBJ1-1; possibly TRBD1 for D (5 bases). Per the germline V gene, CDR1 is WNHNN and CDR2 is SYGVQD (reference sequence). V lost 3 bases and J 8 bases, leaving 22 bases between the germline ends. There are 16 residues in the CDR3. CDR3: CASSDRYGPGTREAFF. The DNA of the CDR3 is TGCGCCAGCAGTGATAGGTACGGTCCGGGGACTAGGGAAGCTTTCTTT.

This clone was detected only a few times. V gene TRBV18 combines with J gene TRBJ2-5; D unclear. The CDR3 has 14 amino acids. The germline V gene has CDR1 KGHSH and CDR2 LQKENI. V lost 3 bases, J lost 4 bases, and 12 bases lay in between. CDR3 region: CASSPATTRETQYF. The CDR3 region has the DNA TGTGCCAGCTCACCGGCCACAACTCGAGAGACCCAGTACTTC.

This rearrangement joins TRBV6-1 to TRBJ1-5; D might be TRBD1 (5 bases). Trimming shortened V by 3 bases and J by 1 base, and 10 bases separated the two germline ends. Germline CDR1 MNHNS, CDR2 SASEGT. This CDR3 has 15 amino acids. The CDR3 is CASSDVGGSNQPQHF. The CDR3 nucleotides read TGTGCCAGCAGTGATGTGGGGGGGAGCAATCAGCCCCAGCATTTT.

This clone showed up just a few times. The gene calls are TRBV5-1 and TRBJ2-4; D could derive from TRBD1 or TRBD2 (5 bases each). Trimming shortened V by 0 bases and J by 0 bases, and 10 bases separated the two germline ends. This CDR3 region has 16 residues. CDR1 is SGHRS, CDR2 YFSETQ, per germline. CDR3 bases: TGCGCCAGCAGCTTGGCGTCGGGGCTAGCCAAAAACATTCAGTACTTC. Translated, it gives CASSLASGLAKNIQYF.

This clone was found a few times. The J gene is TRBJ2-3, the V gene TRBV2, with D hard to call. Trimming left V 5 bases short and J 5 bases short, with 8 bases between. Germline CDR1 and CDR2: SNHLY and FYNNEI. The CDR3 has 12 amino acids. CDR3 in amino acids: CASSLSRDTQYF. For the CDR3, the DNA is TGTGCCAGCAGTTTATCTAGAGATACGCAGTATTTT.

The chain employs TRBV5-1 and TRBJ2-7, with 12 positions matching TRBD2. The CDR3 extends over 16 amino acids. CDR1 is SGHRS, CDR2 YFSETQ, per germline. V lost 4 bases and J lost 0; bases outside the gene matches: 5. The CDR3 region has the DNA TGCGCCAGCAGCCCCGGACTAGCGGGGAGCTCCTACGAGCAGTACTTC. It encodes CASSPGLAGSSYEQYF. Full variable domain (missing parts from reference TRBV5-1 and TRBJ2-7): KAGVTQTPRYLIKTRGQQVTLSCSPISGHRSVSWYQQTPGQGLQFLFEYFSETQRNKGNFPGRFSGRQFSNSRSEMNVSTLELGDSALYLCASSPGLAGSSYEQYFGPGTRLTVT.

The chain couples TRBV6-6 to TRBJ2-1, with 11 positions matching TRBD1. This CDR3 has 14 residues. The germline gives CDR1 MNHNY, CDR2 SVGAGI (reference sequence). V dropped 9 bases and J dropped 6; count of bases not matched to a gene: 7. The CDR3 spells CASKRDRGTNEQFF. Written as DNA, the CDR3 is TGTGCCAGTAAAAGGGACAGGGGGACCAATGAGCAGTTCTTC.

V is TRBV19 and J is TRBJ1-1, with a possible D match to TRBD1 (5 bases). The CDR3 extends over 13 amino acids. Germline CDR1 LNHDA, CDR2 SQIVND (reference sequence). Trimming removed 6 bases at V and 7 bases at J, with 15 bases between. The CDR3 DNA reads TGTGCCAGTAGCGAACAGGCGGCGGTTGAAGCTTTCTTT. Encoded protein: CASSEQAAVEAFF.

The chain employs TRBV5-4 and TRBJ2-3; 10 bases line up with TRBD2. CDR3 length: 15 amino acids. Germline assignment: CDR1 SGHNT and CDR2 YYREEE (reference sequence). V lost 2 bases and J lost 3; bases outside the gene matches: 3. The CDR3 DNA reads as TGTGCCAGCAGCTTCGGGACTAGCGATACAGATACGCAGTATTTT. Translated: CASSFGTSDTDTQYF.

This clone has only a few counts. The rearrangement joins TRBV30 to TRBJ1-1; TRBD1 aligns across 8 bases. The CDR3 sequence is 14 residues long. Germline V gene lookup returns CDR1 GTSNPN and CDR2 SVGIG (reference sequence). V dropped 0 bases and J dropped 6; count of bases not matched to a gene: 6. The CDR3 is CAWSVGQGGSEAFF. In DNA, the CDR3 is TGTGCCTGGAGTGTCGGACAGGGTGGATCTGAAGCTTTCTTT.

The V gene is TRBV5-8, the J gene TRBJ1-5; 8 nucleotides match TRBD1. Germline CDR1 SGHTS, CDR2 YDEGEE. The CDR3 loop spans 17 amino acids. V lost 0 bases to trimming and J lost 0 bases; unmatched junction nucleotides: 5. CDR3 region: CASSLDRGTDSNQPQHF. CDR3 nucleotide sequence: TGTGCCAGCAGCTTGGACAGGGGGACCGATAGCAATCAGCCCCAGCATTTT.

To note about this clone: In the same sample, other DNA sequences code for this CDR3. V usage is TRBV28 and J usage is TRBJ1-5, with unresolved D. Germline values: CDR1 MDHEN, CDR2 SYDVKM. V lost 2 bases to trimming and J lost 4 bases, with 3 bases between them. The CDR3 extends over 12 amino acids. In DNA, the CDR3 is TGTGCCAGCAGTTTAAATAATCAGCCCCAGCATTTT. As protein: CASSLNNQPQHF.

This clone was detected only once. V usage is TRBV7-2 and J usage is TRBJ2-1, with D uncertain. The CDR3 has 14 residues. The V gene lost 4 bases and the J gene lost 6 bases, with 13 bases spanning the gap. Germline loops: CDR1 SGHTA, CDR2 FQGNSA. The CDR3 nucleotides are TGTGCCAGCAGCTCAGCCATGGTACTCAATGAGCAGTTCTTC. Translating gives CASSSAMVLNEQFF.

V is TRBV2 and J is TRBJ1-1; unclear D gene. Trimming took 3 bases from V and 0 from J, leaving 8 bases between them. CDR1 is SNHLY, CDR2 FYNNEI, per germline. The CDR3 covers 14 residues. The CDR3 nucleotides are TGTGCCAGCAGTGAGGTGGGGATGAACACTGAAGCTTTCTTT. Its protein is CASSEVGMNTEAFF.

The J gene is TRBJ2-4, the V gene TRBV19, with 10 nucleotides matching TRBD1. Germline CDR1 LNHDA, CDR2 SQIVND (reference sequence). V shed 5 bases, J shed 8 bases, and the junction held 6 bases outside the gene matches. The CDR3 sequence is 14 residues long. CDR3: CASSGRQGADIQYF. In DNA, the CDR3 is TGTGCCAGTAGTGGAAGACAGGGGGCGGACATTCAGTACTTC.

This chain links TRBV30 with TRBJ1-1, with a possible D match to TRBD1 (5 bases). The CDR3 extends over 13 amino acids. With 4 bases removed from V and 1 base from J, the gap between germline ends came to 10 bases. Germline V gene lookup returns CDR1 GTSNPN and CDR2 SVGIG (reference sequence). CDR3 residues: CAWTGRANTEAFF. The CDR3 DNA sequence: TGTGCCTGGACGGGACGGGCGAACACTGAAGCTTTCTTT.

The CDR3 loop is CASSESAGYGYTF. In DNA, the CDR3 is TGTGCCAGCAGTGAATCCGCCGGCTATGGCTACACCTTC. V usage is TRBV25-1 and J usage is TRBJ1-2; unclear D gene. CDR3 length equals 13 residues. Germline V gives CDR1 MGHDK, CDR2 SYGVNS. The V end lost 1 base, the J end lost 4 bases, and 7 bases lay between the germline ends.

The chain joins TRBV6-5 to TRBJ1-4; D not certain. Trimming pared 6 bases from V and 5 bases from J, leaving 10 bases between. This CDR3 has 13 amino acids. CDR1 MNHEY and CDR2 SVGAGI come from the germline V gene. This CDR3 reads CASRGTGNEKLFF. In DNA, the CDR3 is TGTGCCAGCAGAGGAACGGGGAATGAAAAACTGTTTTTT.

CDR3 residues: CASSSTWGTEAFF. The CDR3 DNA follows: TGTGCCAGCAGTTCTACCTGGGGCACTGAAGCTTTCTTT. This rearrangement joins TRBV27 to TRBJ1-1, with no clear D. This CDR3 is built from 13 residues. V was trimmed by 4 bases and J by 4 bases, leaving 10 bases between them. The germline V gene has CDR1 MNHEY and CDR2 SMNVEV (reference sequence).

This chain uses TRBV6-1 with TRBJ1-3, with 10 positions matching TRBD1. V was pared by 5 bases and J by 5 bases, with 6 bases of the junction left unmatched. Germline CDR1 MNHNS, CDR2 SASEGT. This CDR3 contains 15 residues. CDR3 in DNA: TGTGCCAGCAGTCAGACAGGGGGCCCACGAAACACCATATATTTT. Encoded protein: CASSQTGGPRNTIYF.

The V call is TRBV5-1, the J call TRBJ2-2; 8 bases map to TRBD2. With V trimmed by 4 bases and J by 3 bases, 8 bases remained unmatched. This CDR3 contains 16 residues. Germline CDR1 reads SGHRS; CDR2 reads YFSETQ. CDR3 DNA sequence: TGCGCCAGCAGCCCGGGTATAGCGGGGCACACCGGGGAGCTGTTTTTT. This codes for CASSPGIAGHTGELFF.

The rearrangement links TRBV5-1 to TRBJ2-7; D is undetermined. The germline CDR1 and CDR2 sequences are SGHRS and YFSETQ. V lost 0 bases and J 9 bases, leaving 19 bases between the germline ends. The CDR3 extends over 15 amino acids. CDR3 nucleotide sequence: TGCGCCAGCAGCTTGGACAGACCTCTACGATGGGTGCAGTACTTC. It is translated as CASSLDRPLRWVQYF.